This T cell receptor (beta chain) was recovered during a study of CD8 T cells in acute hepatitis C reinfection. The CDR3 runs to 15 residues. The V and J ends lost 6 bases and 9 bases, in that order; junction bases with no gene match: 14. Germline CDR1 reads SEHNR; CDR2 reads FQNEAQ (reference sequence). The method was immunoSEQ multiplex PCR; TCRdb's version includes in-frame clones alone and lacks a portion of them. Here the sample spans tens of thousands of clones, around nine tenths being singletons. This clone turned up a few times. The sample's time point: naive CD8 control sorted from an acute-time-point sample.

V gene TRBV7-9 combines with J gene TRBJ2-7; 10 positions agree with TRBD1. Material: naive CD8+ T cells from PBMCs. The TCR was taken from a man aged 25 to 45 with chronic hepatitis C. The CDR3 spells CASSIPRQGAHGQYF. The CDR3 bases are TGTGCCAGCAGTATCCCGCGACAGGGGGCGCATGGGCAGTACTTC.